Listed here are 21 T cell receptor delta chains from one sample, sequenced in a study of gamma-delta chains in newborns, infants, children. TCRdb re-identified clones in the reads via CATT. The sample shows roughly 4,700 delta-chain clones, around 2.5% of them seen only once. Sequencing input: blood. The receptors were sampled from a child who was a newborn, infant or young child, either healthy, febrile or measles-vaccinated (not recorded which).

CDR3 coding DNA: TGTGCCTGTGACACCCGTACTGGGGGCCTCTCCTGGGACACCCGACAGATGTTTTTC. Residues: CACDTRTGGLSWDTRQMFF. The V gene is TRDV2, the J gene TRDJ3, with 8 nucleotides matching TRDD3. Germline CDR1 is GEAIGNYY and CDR2 is EKD. The CDR3 has 19 amino acids. V lost 0 bases, J lost 0 bases, and 6 bases stayed unmatched.

The CDR3 is CACDVLGVSSWDTRQMFF. As DNA, the CDR3 is TGTGCCTGTGACGTACTGGGGGTCAGCTCCTGGGACACCCGACAGATGTTTTTC. The genes are TRDV2 and TRDJ3; 8 positions match TRDD3. The CDR3 contains 18 residues. The V and J ends lost 3 bases and 0 bases, in that order; junction bases with no gene match: 6. Germline loops: CDR1 GEAIGNYY, CDR2 EKD.

This clone turned up a few times. The chain joins TRDV2 to TRDJ1; 11 bases agree with TRDD3. Germline values: CDR1 GEAIGNYY, CDR2 EKD. Germline trimming cut 0 bases from V and 0 bases from J; bases unmatched to any gene: 2. The CDR3 is made up of 16 amino acids. CDR3 in amino acids: CACDTVGDTHTDKLIF. The CDR3 DNA reads TGTGCCTGTGACACCGTGGGGGATACGCACACCGATAAACTCATCTTT.

This clone was picked up a small number of times. This chain links TRDV2 with TRDJ1; 12 bases map to TRDD3. The germline V gene has CDR1 GEAIGNYY and CDR2 EKD. Trimming removed 3 bases from V and 7 bases from J; junction bases left unmatched: 5. There are 14 residues in the CDR3. CDR3 sequence: CACDALGDTGKLIF. The DNA of the CDR3 is TGTGCCTGTGACGCTCTGGGGGATACGGGTAAACTCATCTTT.

This rearrangement joins TRDV2 to TRDJ1; no firm D call. The CDR3 is 14 residues long. V lost 0 bases, J lost 0 bases, and 7 bases lay in between. CDR1 and CDR2 from the germline V gene are GEAIGNYY and EKD. The CDR3 loop is CACDTVSYTDKLIF. CDR3 bases: TGTGCCTGTGACACCGTTTCGTACACCGATAAACTCATCTTT.

This clone was detected a few times. The chain uses TRDV2 and TRDJ2; 8 bases line up with TRDD3. Germline trimming cut 0 bases from V and 0 bases from J; bases unmatched to any gene: 2. Germline lookup yields CDR1 GEAIGNYY and CDR2 EKD. The CDR3 has 16 residues. The CDR3 DNA reads as TGTGCCTGTGACACCCTGGGGGAAGCTTTGACAGCACAACTCTTCTTT. It is translated as CACDTLGEALTAQLFF.

This clone has a handful of counts. This clone may be a read error of a much larger clone one base away. The sample carries other DNA sequences with the same CDR3. The chain has TRDV2 and TRDJ3; 11 positions agree with TRDD3. CDR3 length: 19 amino acids. After removal of 0 bases from V and 0 bases from J, the junction contained 3 bases not matched to a gene. Germline V lookup: CDR1 GEAIGNYY, CDR2 EKD. CDR3: CACDTLLGDSSWDTRQMFF. CDR3 in DNA: TGTGCCTGTGACACCCTACTGGGGGATAGCTCCTGGGACACCCGACAGATGTTTTTC.

V usage is TRDV2 and J usage is TRDJ2; a possible D gene is TRDD3 (5 bases). Germline CDR1 and CDR2: GEAIGNYY and EKD. The CDR3 runs 16 residues. Trimming stripped 3 bases from V and 0 bases from J, with 13 bases between. CDR3 protein: CACDAQGAPLTAQLFF. The CDR3 DNA sequence: TGTGCCTGTGACGCCCAGGGGGCTCCTTTGACAGCACAACTCTTCTTT.

The chain couples TRDV2 to TRDJ1; 8 nucleotides line up with TRDD3. The trim removed 0 bases at V and 0 bases at J, leaving 5 bases unmatched. There are 16 residues in the CDR3. Germline V CDR1 and CDR2: GEAIGNYY, EKD. CDR3 loop: CACDTAGGKYTDKLIF. The CDR3 DNA follows: TGTGCCTGTGACACCGCTGGGGGAAAGTACACCGATAAACTCATCTTT.

The J gene is TRDJ1, the V gene TRDV1; 8 nucleotides line up with TRDD2. V shed 3 bases, J shed 0 bases, and the junction held 21 bases outside the gene matches. The CDR3 is 21 amino acids. Germline CDR1 is TSWWSYY and CDR2 is QGS. CDR3 nucleotides: TGTGCTCTTGGGGAGGAGCTTCCTACAACGTACTGGGCCTCGTACACCGATAAACTCATCTTT. The encoded protein is CALGEELPTTYWASYTDKLIF.

The gene calls are TRDV2 and TRDJ3; 8 positions match TRDD3. V was clipped by 1 base and J by 1 base; unmatched bases: 2. CDR3 length equals 17 residues. Germline CDR1 reads GEAIGNYY; CDR2 reads EKD. The CDR3 bases are TGTGCCTGTGACACGCCTGGGGGATCCTGGGACACCCGACAGATGTTTTTC. This encodes CACDTPGGSWDTRQMFF.

This clone showed up just a few times. J is TRDJ3 and V is TRDV2; TRDD3 matches 8 bases. V lost 3 bases, J lost 0 bases, and 9 bases stayed unmatched. CDR3 length equals 19 residues. Germline V CDR1 and CDR2: GEAIGNYY, EKD. The CDR3 DNA reads as TGTGCCTGTGACCCTGTACTGGGGGCTTCCTCCTGGGACACCCGACAGATGTTTTTC. This sequence encodes CACDPVLGASSWDTRQMFF.

This clone was found a few times. V gene TRDV2 combines with J gene TRDJ3; 12 positions match TRDD3. Germline trimming cut 0 bases from V and 0 bases from J; bases unmatched to any gene: 11. The CDR3 is 22 residues long. CDR1 and CDR2 from the germline V gene are GEAIGNYY and EKD. CDR3 in DNA: TGTGCCTGTGACACCGAGGAGTACTGGGGGATACTAAGCTCCTGGGACACCCGACAGATGTTTTTC. This codes for CACDTEEYWGILSSWDTRQMFF.

The table lists this clone with a few counts. This chain links TRDV2 with TRDJ3, with 7 nucleotides matching TRDD3. CDR1 and CDR2 from the germline V gene are GEAIGNYY and EKD. The CDR3 spans 19 residues. Trimming took 1 base from V and 3 from J; bases not matched to a gene: 11. CDR3 DNA: TGTGCCTGTGACACACACCGTGGGGGAAGCCGCTGGGACACCCGACAGATGTTTTTC. Protein product: CACDTHRGGSRWDTRQMFF.

This clone has more than one count but fewer than ten. A much larger clone differs from this one at a single base, so this may be a read error. This chain connects TRDV2 to TRDJ1, with 8 bases that match TRDD3. The CDR3 covers 17 residues. CDR1 GEAIGNYY and CDR2 EKD come from the germline V gene. In DNA form, the CDR3 reads TGTGCCTATGACAACCTACCCGTACTGGGGGGGACCGATAAACTCATCTTT. Protein sequence: CAYDNLPVLGGTDKLIF.

Concerning this clone: A much larger clone is a single base away; this may be a read error. The chain has TRDV2 and TRDJ1; 12 bases are shared with TRDD3. V shed 2 bases and J 1 base; nucleotides not matched to a gene: 4. The CDR3 has 16 amino acids. Germline values: CDR1 GEAIGNYY, CDR2 EKD. In DNA, the CDR3 is TGTGCCTGTGACAAACTGGGGGATACTCGCACCGATAAACTCATCTTT. Protein: CACDKLGDTRTDKLIF.

This clone is medium-sized by share. This may come from a read error, since a much larger clone is one base off. The sample contains more than one DNA sequence encoding this CDR3. This chain joins TRDV2 and TRDJ1, with D perhaps TRDD3 (5 bases). CDR1 is GEAIGNYY and CDR2 is EKD in the germline V gene. Trimming cost V 0 bases and J 1 base, with 5 bases left between them. The CDR3 is made up of 13 amino acids. CDR3 coding DNA: TGTGCCTGTGACACCTGGGGCACCGATAAACTCATCTTT. Its protein is CACDTWGTDKLIF.

The chain combines TRDV2 with TRDJ3; 7 nucleotides match TRDD3. Germline V gene sequence: CDR1 GEAIGNYY, CDR2 EKD. The length of the CDR3 is 17 residues. Trimming cost V 0 bases and J 5 bases; bases outside gene matches: 6. The CDR3 region is CACDTLGISRDTRQMFF. The DNA for the CDR3 is TGTGCCTGTGACACCTTGGGGATAAGCCGGGACACCCGACAGATGTTTTTC.

As regards this clone: This specimen includes other DNA sequences encoding the same CDR3. The gene calls are TRDV2 and TRDJ3, with TRDD3 identical over 8 bases. Trimming cost V 1 base and J 0 bases; bases outside gene matches: 7. Germline assignment: CDR1 GEAIGNYY and CDR2 EKD. The CDR3 covers 19 residues. CDR3 bases: TGTGCCTGTGACACAATGGGGGATCCCCTCTCCTGGGACACCCGACAGATGTTTTTC. Translation gives CACDTMGDPLSWDTRQMFF.

By proportion, this clone is medium-sized. The rearrangement links TRDV2 to TRDJ2; TRDD3 matches at 9 bases. Per the germline V gene, CDR1 is GEAIGNYY and CDR2 is EKD. The trim removed 2 bases at V and 0 bases at J, leaving 3 bases unmatched. This CDR3 comprises 16 residues. Written as DNA, the CDR3 is TGTGCCTGTGACATACTGGGGGAAGCTTTGACAGCACAACTCTTCTTT. The encoded protein is CACDILGEALTAQLFF.

The sample holds a few counts of this clone. The chain has TRDV2 and TRDJ3; 11 bases fit TRDD3. There are 18 residues in the CDR3. Germline assignment: CDR1 GEAIGNYY and CDR2 EKD. Germline trimming cut 0 bases from V and 4 bases from J; bases unmatched to any gene: 4. Here the CDR3 reads CACDTGWGIRWDTRQMFF. Written as DNA, the CDR3 is TGTGCCTGTGACACCGGATGGGGGATACGTTGGGACACCCGACAGATGTTTTTC.